This T cell receptor (beta chain) was profiled in a study of blood T cell repertoires in COVID-19. About the research overall: Italy, Spain and the United States were the sources of the convalescent and acute COVID-19 samples.

In Seattle, patients joined the study during active infection and were tracked longitudinally. Sequencing used immunoSEQ multiplex PCR; TCRdb keeps in-frame clones, though not all of them. The sample records 250,000 to 350,000 clones, 90% to 95% being singletons. The sequence derives from a woman aged 25 to 39 with COVID-19, enrolled during active disease. The specimen sequenced was peripheral blood.

The CDR3 region is CASSLQAGEDQPQHF. Written as DNA, the CDR3 is TGTGCCAGCAGTCTTCAAGCGGGAGAGGATCAGCCCCAGCATTTT. V usage is TRBV2 and J usage is TRBJ1-5; no firm D call. Germline CDR1 is SNHLY and CDR2 is FYNNEI. The ends were cut back, 5 bases at V and 5 bases at J, with 16 bases in the middle. The length of the CDR3 is 15 residues.